This T cell receptor (beta chain) was found in a study of blood T cells in healthy people across ages. This clonotype was detected only once. One end of the junction varies from germline; a read error may be responsible. Combining a sample-barcoded 5' primer with a J-beta primer mix, a second PCR ran for roughly 6 to 11 cycles. TCRdb independently ran MiXCR on the 5' RACE reads; one entry per CDR3 protein. Among about 830,000 distinct CDR3 sequences listed, 62% were seen once. Germline V gene lookup returns CDR1 MNHNS and CDR2 SASEGT. The CDR3 length is 17 residues. This clonotype was sampled from a young man in good health. Sequenced: blood. The chain employs TRBV6-1 and TRBJ2-6, with TRBD2 matching 7 bases. Written as DNA, the CDR3 is TGTTCCAGCAGGCCAGGGAGGGGCCTCTCTGGGGCCAACGTCCTGACTTTC. Translating it yields CSSRPGRGLSGANVLTF.